This entry lists 9 T cell receptor beta chains sequenced from one sample in a study of blood T cell repertoires in COVID-19. Generated by immunoSEQ multiplex PCR, the TCRdb table keeps only in-frame clones and is missing some. The sample lists about 160,000 clones, approximately 91% occurring once. The material sequenced was peripheral blood. These receptor sequences come from a man aged 18-30 years with acute or convalescent COVID-19.

The chain uses TRBV7-8 and TRBJ2-7; 7 bases agree with TRBD1. The CDR3 totals 15 residues. V lost 1 base, J lost 2 bases, and 5 bases stayed unmatched. CDR1 is SGHVS and CDR2 is FQNEAQ in the germline V gene. For the CDR3, the DNA is TGTGCCAGCAGCTTAGGGCTAACAGGGGCCTACGAGCAGTACTTC. Encoded protein: CASSLGLTGAYEQYF.

V usage is TRBV27 and J usage is TRBJ1-5; TRBD1 agrees at 7 bases. The CDR3 loop spans 15 amino acids. V gave up 5 bases and J gave up 4 bases; unmatched junction bases: 8. Germline lookup yields CDR1 MNHEY and CDR2 SMNVEV (reference sequence). For the CDR3, the DNA is TGTGCCAGCAGTCAAACAGGGGTTTGGAATCAGCCCCAGCATTTT. Its protein product is CASSQTGVWNQPQHF.

The genes are TRBV9 and TRBJ2-1, with a possible D match to TRBD2 (7 bases). CDR1 is SGDLS, CDR2 YYNGEE, per germline. The V and J ends lost 0 bases and 7 bases respectively, with 17 bases between them. The CDR3 runs to 16 residues. CDR3 sequence: CASSVGPSRGGNEQFF. The CDR3 DNA is TGTGCCAGCAGCGTAGGTCCATCGAGGGGGGGTAATGAGCAGTTCTTC.

The CDR3 sequence is CATSDSGTVYNEQFF. Here the CDR3 DNA reads TGTGCCACCAGTGATTCCGGGACAGTCTACAATGAGCAGTTCTTC. V and J are TRBV24-1 and TRBJ2-1; 7 positions match TRBD1. CDR1 KGHDR and CDR2 SFDVKD come from the germline V gene. V was pared by 2 bases and J by 3 bases, with 3 bases of the junction left unmatched. The CDR3 is 15 residues long.

The V and J genes are TRBV27 and TRBJ2-7, with D tentatively TRBD1 (6 bases). V was clipped by 5 bases and J by 4 bases, with 15 bases between them. Germline loops: CDR1 MNHEY, CDR2 SMNVEV (reference sequence). The CDR3 has 14 amino acids. The CDR3 bases are TGTGCCAGCAGTACCAGCAGGGGAGTGTACGAGCAGTACTTC. Its translation is CASSTSRGVYEQYF.

The chain recombines TRBV27 with TRBJ1-1, with 7 nucleotides matching TRBD1. The V gene's germline CDR1 is MNHEY and CDR2 SMNVEV (reference sequence). V dropped 6 bases and J dropped 5; count of bases not matched to a gene: 6. CDR3 size: 13 residues. CDR3 sequence: CASSLHRGTEAFF. DNA of the CDR3: TGTGCCAGCAGCCTCCACAGGGGAACTGAAGCTTTCTTT.

This chain joins TRBV12-3 or TRBV12-4 and TRBJ1-1, with 8 nucleotides matching TRBD1. This CDR3 is 12 amino acids long. J gave up 9 bases and V 3 bases, and 3 bases lay outside the gene matches. In DNA form, the CDR3 reads TGTGCCAGCAGTTTGGGACAGGTTAAAGCTTTCTTT. This encodes CASSLGQVKAFF.

The chain combines TRBV14 with TRBJ1-2; D possibly corresponds to TRBD1 (5 bases). Trimming shortened V by 2 bases and J by 3 bases, and 10 bases separated the two germline ends. Germline CDR1 reads SGHDN; CDR2 reads FVKESK. The CDR3 runs 14 residues. The DNA of the CDR3 is TGTGCCAGCAGCCAAAACCAGGGATACTATGGCTACACCTTC. Residues: CASSQNQGYYGYTF.

The rearrangement joins TRBV5-1 to TRBJ2-1, with 8 bases matching TRBD1. Trimming removed 4 bases from V and 2 bases from J; junction bases left unmatched: 2. Germline V gene data show CDR1 as SGHRS and CDR2 as YFSETQ. This CDR3 contains 14 residues. CDR3 loop: CASSPDRAYNEQFF. The CDR3, as DNA: TGCGCCAGCAGCCCGGACAGGGCCTACAATGAGCAGTTCTTC.